What follows are 5 T cell receptor beta chains derived from one specimen sequenced in a study of identical twins. TCRdb itself ran the 5' RACE reads through MiXCR, one entry per CDR3 protein. The table shows 450,000 to 500,000 distinct CDR3 sequences, with 13% to 15% occurring only once. These same data were also listed under a study on yellow fever vaccine responses in identical twins.

The sample was CD4+ T cells sorted from blood. The receptors originated from a woman aged 18-29 years in good health.

This clonotype was seen at least ten times. The chain couples TRBV29-1 to TRBJ2-1, with 10 bases aligning to TRBD2. The CDR3 runs 15 residues. The J segment lost 7 bases and the V segment lost 2 bases, leaving 8 bases of the junction unmatched. The germline gives CDR1 SQVTM, CDR2 ANQGSEA. CDR3 amino acids: CSVEIPLAGVNEQFF. CDR3 sequence (DNA): TGCAGCGTTGAAATACCGCTAGCGGGGGTGAATGAGCAGTTCTTC.

The chain recombines TRBV5-4 with TRBJ2-7; TRBD1 matches at 7 bases. Germline lookup yields CDR1 SGHNT and CDR2 YYREEE (reference sequence). This CDR3 has 14 residues. V was pared by 4 bases and J by 6 bases, with 10 bases of the junction left unmatched. CDR3 amino acids: CASSPLTGKSEQYF. The CDR3 DNA is TGTGCCAGCAGCCCCTTGACAGGGAAGAGCGAGCAGTACTTC.

V gene TRBV6-9 combines with J gene TRBJ1-1; 7 nucleotides match TRBD1. The CDR3 covers 16 residues. After removal of 0 bases from V and 4 bases from J, the junction contained 8 bases not matched to a gene. CDR1 is MNHGY, CDR2 SVAAGI, per germline. This CDR3 is CASSYSTGRPSTEAFF. CDR3 DNA: TGTGCCAGCAGTTATTCGACAGGGCGCCCGAGCACTGAAGCTTTCTTT.

The rearrangement uses TRBV24-1 and TRBJ2-2, with TRBD1 matching over 7 bases. Germline-derived CDR1 and CDR2 are KGHDR and SFDVKD. Trimming removed 4 bases from V and 4 bases from J; junction bases left unmatched: 5. CDR3 size: 15 residues. The DNA for the CDR3 is TGTGCCACCAGTGACTCGGACAGGTTCACCGGGGAGCTGTTTTTT. Encoded protein: CATSDSDRFTGELFF.

In its sample, this clonotype was seen many times. The chain carries TRBV5-1 and TRBJ2-2, with D possibly matching TRBD1 (6 bases). Germline V CDR1 and CDR2: SGHRS, YFSETQ. Trimming left V 4 bases short and J 1 base short, with 11 bases between. The CDR3 is made up of 15 amino acids. CDR3 sequence (DNA): TGCGCCAGCAGCCTACCGACAGGGAACACCGGGGAGCTGTTTTTT. It specifies CASSLPTGNTGELFF.